The rows below give T cell receptor beta chains drawn from one sample of a study of cytotoxic CD8 clonotypes in ibrutinib-treated CLL. The data were produced by immunoSEQ multiplex PCR, yet TCRdb's version contains in-frame clones alone and is incomplete. The sample has more than 140,000 clones, around three quarters seen once. Material: PBMCs, obtained after 12 months of ibrutinib treatment. Receptor source: a human donor with chronic lymphocytic leukemia. Each CDR3 is given with its conserved first and last residue. The D gene is left open where the match is weak. Clone size appears in some rows only: once, few, many, or a class for an expanded clone.

>NA|TRBJ2-7|NA|TRBV7-9
CASSLSSGYEQYF
TGTGCCAGCAGCCTTTCCTCCGGCTACGAGCAGTACTTC
>NA|TRBJ2-7|NA|TRBV4-1
CASSQAHRVSYEQYF
TGCGCCAGCAGCCAAGCCCACAGGGTATCCTACGAGCAGTACTTC
>TRBD2|TRBJ2-1|NA|TRBV7-3
CASSLASGNYNEQFF
TGTGCCAGCAGCTTAGCTAGCGGAAATTACAATGAGCAGTTCTTC
>NA|TRBJ2-5|NA|TRBV9
CASSLAGTYVETQYF
TGTGCCAGCAGCCTGGCGGGGACATACGTTGAGACCCAGTACTTC
>TRBD1|TRBJ2-5|NA|TRBV28
CASRGQGVETQYF
TGTGCCAGCAGGGGACAGGGGGTGGAGACCCAGTACTTC
>NA|TRBJ1-1|NA|TRBV6-5
CASSYHTQRNTEAFF
TGTGCCAGCAGTTACCACACTCAGAGAAACACTGAAGCTTTCTTT
>TRBD1|TRBJ1-6|few|TRBV4-2
CASSQEGQGPSPLHF
TGTGCCAGCAGCCAAGAGGGACAGGGGCCCTCACCCCTCCACTTT
>TRBD2|TRBJ2-5|NA|TRBV9
CASSVEGRESETQYF
TGTGCCAGCAGCGTAGAAGGGCGGGAGTCGGAGACCCAGTACTTC
>NA|TRBJ1-3|NA|TRBV30
CAWSVQSGIRNTIYF
TGTGCCTGGAGTGTACAGTCGGGGATCCGCAACACCATATATTTT
>NA|TRBJ2-7|NA|TRBV29-1
CSVVGTYEQYF
TGCAGCGTTGTAGGGACCTACGAGCAGTACTTC
>TRBD1|TRBJ2-3|NA|TRBV5-1
CASRTQGADTDTQYF
TGCGCCAGCAGAACACAGGGGGCGGACACAGATACGCAGTATTTT
>NA|TRBJ1-5|NA|TRBV6-5
CASSLRKGGNQPQHF
TGTGCCAGCAGTTTACGAAAGGGGGGCAATCAGCCCCAGCATTTT
>TRBD2|TRBJ2-5|NA|TRBV7-2
CASSEGAGYQETQYF
TGTGCCAGCAGCGAGGGAGCGGGATACCAAGAGACCCAGTACTTC
>NA|TRBJ1-2|NA|TRBV7-8
CASSFQVGSYGYTF
TGTGCCAGCAGCTTTCAGGTGGGGAGCTATGGCTACACCTTC
>TRBD1|TRBJ2-7|once|TRBV7-9
CASRGQGIPYYEQYF
TGTGCCAGCAGGGGACAGGGGATCCCTTACTACGAGCAGTACTTC
>NA|TRBJ2-7|NA|TRBV5-4
CASSFSPAGEYEQYF
TGTGCCAGCAGCTTTAGTCCGGCAGGGGAGTACGAGCAGTACTTC
>TRBD1|TRBJ2-5|NA|TRBV19
CASSIRQGVGTQYF
TGTGCCAGTAGTATAAGGCAGGGGGTCGGGACCCAGTACTTC
>NA|TRBJ2-6|many|TRBV5-1
CASSQTTGTGANVLTF
TGCGCCAGCAGCCAAACTACAGGGACCGGGGCCAACGTCCTGACTTTC
>TRBD1|TRBJ1-5|NA|TRBV27
CASSLGTGQQPQHF
TGTGCCAGCAGTTTAGGGACAGGTCAGCAGCCCCAGCATTTT
>TRBD1|TRBJ1-4|NA|TRBV30
CAVTTPGQGALGEKLFF
TGTGCTGTTACCACTCCGGGACAGGGGGCTCTTGGTGAAAAACTGTTTTTT
>NA|TRBJ2-7|NA|TRBV10-3
CAISLRASEAYEQYF
TGTGCCATCAGCCTGAGGGCTAGCGAAGCCTACGAGCAGTACTTC
>TRBD1|TRBJ2-7|NA|TRBV7-2
CASSPQGGNRDEQYF
TGTGCCAGCAGCCCACAGGGGGGCAACAGAGACGAGCAGTACTTC
>NA|TRBJ2-5|NA|TRBV7-9
CASSLYTQETQYF
TGTGCCAGCAGCTTATACACTCAAGAGACCCAGTACTTC
>NA|TRBJ2-6|NA|TRBV9
CASSVGVRPSGANVLTF
TGTGCCAGCAGCGTAGGAGTGAGGCCCTCTGGGGCCAACGTCCTGACTTTC
>NA|TRBJ2-2|NA|TRBV18
CASSPQGPNTGELFF
TGTGCCAGCTCACCGCAGGGGCCGAACACCGGGGAGCTGTTTTTT
>NA|TRBJ1-1|NA|TRBV25-1
CASSEYRTNTEAFF
TGTGCCAGCAGTGAGTACAGGACGAACACTGAAGCTTTCTTT
>TRBD1|TRBJ1-3|NA|TRBV6-5
CASSYSTGGLGNTIYF
TGTGCCAGCAGTTACTCGACAGGGGGCCTTGGAAACACCATATATTTT
>TRBD1|TRBJ2-1|NA|TRBV2
CASSVYRGSYNEQFF
TGTGCCAGCAGTGTGTACAGGGGATCCTACAATGAGCAGTTCTTC
>NA|TRBJ1-5|NA|TRBV6-1
CASRLRDGSNQPQHF
TGTGCCAGCAGGCTCCGGGACGGTAGCAATCAGCCCCAGCATTTT
>NA|TRBJ1-1|few|TRBV5-1
CASSFIGNTEAFF
TGCGCCAGCAGCTTCATCGGGAACACTGAAGCTTTCTTT
>NA|TRBJ2-2|NA|TRBV30
CAWKGQGNTGELFF
TGTGCCTGGAAAGGGCAGGGGAACACCGGGGAGCTGTTTTTT
>TRBD2|TRBJ2-2|NA|TRBV10-2
CASATSGSGTGELFF
TGCGCCAGCGCGACTAGCGGGAGCGGCACCGGGGAGCTGTTTTTT
>TRBD1|TRBJ2-7|once|TRBV18
CASSSTTGAGGFYEQYF
TGTGCCAGCTCATCAACTACAGGGGCAGGGGGTTTTTACGAGCAGTACTTC
>NA|TRBJ2-5|NA|TRBV11-1
CASLGSGTQYF
TGTGCCAGCTTAGGCTCGGGGACCCAGTACTTC
>NA|TRBJ2-7|NA|TRBV10-3
CAISAGPRYEQYF
TGTGCCATCAGCGCCGGCCCCCGGTACGAGCAGTACTTC
>NA|TRBJ2-1|NA|TRBV7-9
CASSAGWPLHEQFF
TGTGCCAGCTCCGCCGGATGGCCTCTGCATGAGCAGTTCTTC
>NA|TRBJ1-5|NA|TRBV19
CASSGLATRESSNQPQHF
TGTGCCAGTAGTGGTTTGGCAACCAGGGAGTCTAGCAATCAGCCCCAGCATTTT
>NA|TRBJ2-3|NA|TRBV15
CATSRDRSLNTDTQYF
TGTGCCACCAGCAGAGATAGGAGCCTGAACACAGATACGCAGTATTTT
>TRBD2|TRBJ2-3|NA|TRBV7-2
CASSFGPLAGKTDTQYF
TGTGCCAGCAGCTTTGGGCCACTAGCGGGAAAGACAGATACGCAGTATTTT
>TRBD2|TRBJ2-7|NA|TRBV5-8
CASSLSSGSPSYEQYF
TGTGCCAGCAGCTTATCTAGCGGGTCGCCCTCCTACGAGCAGTACTTC
>NA|TRBJ1-4|NA|TRBV7-8
CASSLGQITNEKLFF
TGTGCCAGCAGCCTTGGACAGATCACTAATGAAAAACTGTTTTTT
>NA|TRBJ2-1|NA|TRBV7-2
CASSLGAASYNEQFF
TGTGCCAGCAGTCTAGGGGCCGCCTCCTACAATGAGCAGTTCTTC
>TRBD2|TRBJ2-7|NA|TRBV28
CASSFGGSSYEQYF
TGTGCCAGCAGTTTCGGCGGGAGCTCCTACGAGCAGTACTTC
>NA|TRBJ2-5|NA|TRBV18
CASSPPQGQETQYF
TGTGCCAGCTCACCACCTCAGGGACAAGAGACCCAGTACTTC
>NA|TRBJ2-2|NA|TRBV6-5
CASSYSGLTGELFF
TGTGCCAGCAGTTACTCGGGCCTCACCGGGGAGCTGTTTTTT
>TRBD1|TRBJ1-2|NA|TRBV27
CASSLYPGGYGYTF
TGTGCCAGCAGTTTATATCCAGGGGGCTATGGCTACACCTTC
>NA|TRBJ2-7|NA|TRBV11-3
CASSLAPQGYEQYF
TGTGCCAGCAGCCTTGCACCGCAGGGCTACGAGCAGTACTTC
>TRBD1|TRBJ2-1|once|TRBV4-1
CASSPRVATGGPTEQFF
TGCGCCAGCAGCCCCCGGGTCGCGACAGGGGGCCCGACGGAGCAGTTCTTC
>TRBD1|TRBJ1-2|NA|TRBV15
CATSRDLTGAIVEGYTF
TGTGCCACCAGCAGAGATCTGACAGGGGCAATTGTGGAAGGCTACACCTTC